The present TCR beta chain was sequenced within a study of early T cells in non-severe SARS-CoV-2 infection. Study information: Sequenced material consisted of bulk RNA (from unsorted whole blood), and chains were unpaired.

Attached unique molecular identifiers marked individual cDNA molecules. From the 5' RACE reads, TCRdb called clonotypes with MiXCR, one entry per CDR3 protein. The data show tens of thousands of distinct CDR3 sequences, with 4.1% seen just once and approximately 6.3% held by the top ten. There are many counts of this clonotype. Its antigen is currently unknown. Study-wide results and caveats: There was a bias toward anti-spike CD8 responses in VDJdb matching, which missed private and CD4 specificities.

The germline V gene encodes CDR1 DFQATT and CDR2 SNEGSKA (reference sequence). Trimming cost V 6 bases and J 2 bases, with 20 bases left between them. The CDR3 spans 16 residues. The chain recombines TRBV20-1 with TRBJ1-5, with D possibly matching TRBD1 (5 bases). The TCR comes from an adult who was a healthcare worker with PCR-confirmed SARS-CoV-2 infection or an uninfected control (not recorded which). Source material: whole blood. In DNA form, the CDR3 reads TGCAGTGCGAGAAACCGGGACCCAAGTGGCAATCAGCCCCAGCATTTT. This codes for CSARNRDPSGNQPQHF.